What follows describes a single TCR beta chain. These data come from a study of T cell responses to AZD1222 COVID-19 vaccine. Germline CDR1 reads KGHDR; CDR2 reads SFDVKD. Trimming took 4 bases from V and 4 from J, leaving 6 bases between them. The CDR3 has 13 residues. TCRdb's copy holds only in-frame clones and misses some; the assay was immunoSEQ multiplex PCR. The top ten clones hold around 7% of a sample with some 99,000 clones, roughly nine tenths of them seen once. The material sequenced was peripheral blood, taken on day 0 of AZD1222 vaccination. The chain recombines TRBV24-1 with TRBJ1-4; D remains ambiguous. This TCR derives from an adult in good health. The CDR3 sequence: CATSDSHNEKLFF. Here the CDR3 DNA reads TGTGCCACCAGTGACAGTCATAATGAAAAACTGTTTTTT.